The clone carrying this T cell receptor beta chain is a singleton in its sample. The data originate from a study of blood T cell repertoires in COVID-19. Study-wide background: Acute and convalescent COVID-19 specimens originated in the United States, Italy and Spain. Sources were T cells, B-cell-depleted T cells, or PBMCs; the material itself was cDNA or gDNA.

The V and J ends lost 5 bases and 1 base respectively, with 3 bases between them. There are 12 residues in the CDR3. Germline assignment: CDR1 MNHEY and CDR2 SVGAGI. Method: immunoSEQ multiplex PCR; TCRdb's copy keeps in-frame clones and lacks some. Of under 300,000 clones detected, roughly 91% appear once; the ten largest clones hold 1.9%. Donors in Cohort 3 who had recovered were those with two negative PCRs, healthcare professional clearance, or resolution of their symptoms. This receptor was obtained from a woman aged 55-69 years who had recovered from COVID-19. Material for sequencing was PBMCs or T cells enriched from blood (not recorded which). The chain couples TRBV6-5 to TRBJ1-3; unclear D gene. CDR3 DNA: TGTGCCAGCAGTCTATCTGGAAACACCATATATTTT. This translates into CASSLSGNTIYF.